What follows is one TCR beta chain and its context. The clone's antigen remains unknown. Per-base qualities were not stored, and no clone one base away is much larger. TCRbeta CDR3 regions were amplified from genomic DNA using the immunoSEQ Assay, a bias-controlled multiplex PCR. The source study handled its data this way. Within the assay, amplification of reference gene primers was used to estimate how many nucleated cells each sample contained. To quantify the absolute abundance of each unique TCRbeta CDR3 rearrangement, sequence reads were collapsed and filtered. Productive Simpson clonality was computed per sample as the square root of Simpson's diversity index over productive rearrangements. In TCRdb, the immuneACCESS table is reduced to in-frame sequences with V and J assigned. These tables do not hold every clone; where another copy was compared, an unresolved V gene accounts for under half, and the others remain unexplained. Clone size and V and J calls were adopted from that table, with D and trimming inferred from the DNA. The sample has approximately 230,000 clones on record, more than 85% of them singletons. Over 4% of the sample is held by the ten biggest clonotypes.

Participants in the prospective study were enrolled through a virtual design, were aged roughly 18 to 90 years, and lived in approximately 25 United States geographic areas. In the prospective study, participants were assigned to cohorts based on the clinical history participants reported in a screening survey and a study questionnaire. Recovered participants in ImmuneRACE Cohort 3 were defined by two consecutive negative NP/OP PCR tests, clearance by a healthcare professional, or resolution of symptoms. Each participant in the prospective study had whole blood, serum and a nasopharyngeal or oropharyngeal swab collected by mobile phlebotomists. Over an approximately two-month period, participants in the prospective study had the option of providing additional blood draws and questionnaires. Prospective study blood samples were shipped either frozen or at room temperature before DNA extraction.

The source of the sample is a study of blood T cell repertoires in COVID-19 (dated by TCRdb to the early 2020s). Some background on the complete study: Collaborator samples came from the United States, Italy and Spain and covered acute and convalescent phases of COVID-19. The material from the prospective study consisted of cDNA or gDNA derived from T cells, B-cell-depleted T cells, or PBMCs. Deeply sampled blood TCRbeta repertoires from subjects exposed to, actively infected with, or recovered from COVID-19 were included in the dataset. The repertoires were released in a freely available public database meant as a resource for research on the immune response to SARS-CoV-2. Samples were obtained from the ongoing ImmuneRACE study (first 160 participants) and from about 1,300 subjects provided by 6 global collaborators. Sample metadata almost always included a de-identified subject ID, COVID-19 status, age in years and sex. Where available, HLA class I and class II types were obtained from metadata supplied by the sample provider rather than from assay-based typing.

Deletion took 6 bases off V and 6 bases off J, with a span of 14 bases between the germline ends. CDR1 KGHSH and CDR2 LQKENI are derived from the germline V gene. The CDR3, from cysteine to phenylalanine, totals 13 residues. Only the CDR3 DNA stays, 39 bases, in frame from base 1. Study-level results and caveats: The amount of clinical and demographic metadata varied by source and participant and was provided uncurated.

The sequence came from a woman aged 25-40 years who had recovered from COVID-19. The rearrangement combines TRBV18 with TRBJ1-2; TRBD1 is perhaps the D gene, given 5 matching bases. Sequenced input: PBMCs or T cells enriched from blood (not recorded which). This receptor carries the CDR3 CASSLQESDGYTF. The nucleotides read TGTGCCAGCTCTCTACAGGAAAGCGATGGCTACACCTTC.